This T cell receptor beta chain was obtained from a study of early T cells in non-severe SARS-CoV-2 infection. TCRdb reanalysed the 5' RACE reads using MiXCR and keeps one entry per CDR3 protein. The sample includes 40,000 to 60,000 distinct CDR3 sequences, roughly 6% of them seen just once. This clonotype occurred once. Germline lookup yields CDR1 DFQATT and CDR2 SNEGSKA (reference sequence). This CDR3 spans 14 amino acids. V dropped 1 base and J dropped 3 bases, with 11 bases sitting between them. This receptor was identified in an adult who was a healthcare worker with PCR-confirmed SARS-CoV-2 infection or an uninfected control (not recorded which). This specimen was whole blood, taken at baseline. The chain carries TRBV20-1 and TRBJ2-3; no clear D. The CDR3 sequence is CSARVPLRTDTQYF. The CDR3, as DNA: TGCAGTGCTAGAGTCCCCCTACGAACAGATACGCAGTATTTT.